A single sample is the source of the 7 T cell receptor beta chains below, sequenced in a study of cytomegalovirus exposure and HLA in healthy donors. Libraries were prepared by immunoSEQ multiplex PCR; TCRdb keeps only in-frame clonotypes and omits some of them. The sample includes 150,000 to 200,000 clones, 85% of them seen just once. The sample consisted of PBMCs. These receptors were obtained from a man aged 25 to 45 in good health and CMV-seropositive.

The CDR3 nucleotides are TGCGCCAGCGCCAGGCAGAACACCGGGGAGCTGTTTTTT. Translation gives CASARQNTGELFF. This chain uses TRBV10-2 with TRBJ2-2; D gene uncertain. The CDR3 runs 13 residues. Germline loops: CDR1 WSHSY, CDR2 SAAADI. Trimming pared 8 bases from V and 1 base from J, leaving 8 bases between.

The chain joins TRBV27 to TRBJ2-5; 10 bases fit TRBD1. CDR1 MNHEY and CDR2 SMNVEV come from the germline V gene (reference sequence). Unmatched junction bases numbered 6, after V lost 5 bases and J lost 3 bases. This CDR3 has 15 amino acids. The CDR3 loop reads CASSAPGQGKETQYF. The CDR3, as DNA: TGTGCCAGCAGTGCGCCGGGACAGGGGAAAGAGACCCAGTACTTC.

The chain recombines TRBV5-4 with TRBJ2-7; 9 nucleotides agree with TRBD1. There are 14 residues in the CDR3. Germline V gives CDR1 SGHNT, CDR2 YYREEE (reference sequence). The junction had 1 base not matched to a gene; V was cut back by 0 bases and J by 3 bases. The CDR3 nucleotides read TGTGCCAGCAGCTTGGACAGGGGGCGCTACGAGCAGTACTTC. Protein product: CASSLDRGRYEQYF. Drawing the rest from reference TRBV5-4 and TRBJ2-7, the complete variable domain is ETGVTQSPTHLIKTRGQQVTLRCSSQSGHNTVSWYQQALGQGPQFIFQYYREEENGRGNFPPRFSGLQFPNYSSELNVNALELDDSALYLCASSLDRGRYEQYFGPGTRLTVT.

V is TRBV4-2 and J is TRBJ2-7; 7 bases match TRBD2. Losses at the gene ends were 5 bases for V and 3 bases for J; bases not matched to a gene: 1. The CDR3 loop spans 12 amino acids. Germline V gene data show CDR1 as LGHNA and CDR2 as YNFKEQ. As DNA, the CDR3 is TGTGCCAGCAGCGCGGGGGACTACGAGCAGTACTTC. Its translation is CASSAGDYEQYF.

This chain links TRBV27 with TRBJ1-5; 7 positions match TRBD1. V lost 5 bases and J lost 0; bases outside the gene matches: 4. The CDR3 consists of 15 residues. The germline gives CDR1 MNHEY, CDR2 SMNVEV (reference sequence). The CDR3 is CASSQNRGSNQPQHF. In nucleotides, the CDR3 is TGTGCCAGCAGTCAAAACAGGGGTAGCAATCAGCCCCAGCATTTT.

This clone was seen a single time. J is TRBJ2-3 and V is TRBV4-1; 9 positions agree with TRBD1. Germline trimming cut 4 bases from V and 2 bases from J; bases unmatched to any gene: 22. The CDR3 spans 21 residues. The germline gives CDR1 MGHRA, CDR2 YSYEKL. In nucleotides, the CDR3 is TGCGCCAGCAGCCTCTTCTTAAACCCGGACAGGGGCGGGTATATCACAGATACGCAGTATTTT. As protein: CASSLFLNPDRGGYITDTQYF.

The CDR3 sequence: CASSFPRRSGELFF. CDR3 DNA sequence: TGTGCCAGCAGCTTTCCGCGTCGATCCGGGGAGCTGTTTTTT. The V gene is TRBV7-9, the J gene TRBJ2-2, with D unresolved. CDR1 and CDR2 (germline): SEHNR, FQNEAQ (reference sequence). The CDR3 runs to 14 residues. The V and J ends lost 3 bases and 6 bases respectively, with 11 bases between them.